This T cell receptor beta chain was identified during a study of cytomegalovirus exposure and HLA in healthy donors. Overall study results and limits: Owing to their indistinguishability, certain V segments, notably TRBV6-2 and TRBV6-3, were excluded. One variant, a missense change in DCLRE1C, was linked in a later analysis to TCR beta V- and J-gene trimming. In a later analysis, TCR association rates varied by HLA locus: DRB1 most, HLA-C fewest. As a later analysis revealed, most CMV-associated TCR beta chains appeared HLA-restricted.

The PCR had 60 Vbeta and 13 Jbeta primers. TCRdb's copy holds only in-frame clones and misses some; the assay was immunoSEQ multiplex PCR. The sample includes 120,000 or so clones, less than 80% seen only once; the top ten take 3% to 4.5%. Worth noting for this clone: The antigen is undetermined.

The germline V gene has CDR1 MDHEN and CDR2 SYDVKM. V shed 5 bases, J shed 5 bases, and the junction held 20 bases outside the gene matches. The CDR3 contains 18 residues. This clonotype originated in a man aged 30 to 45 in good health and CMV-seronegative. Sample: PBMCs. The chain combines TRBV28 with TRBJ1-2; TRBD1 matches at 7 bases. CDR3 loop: CASSPPAGTERFWYGYTF. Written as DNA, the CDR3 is TGTGCCAGCAGTCCCCCCGCCGGGACAGAGAGGTTTTGGTATGGCTACACCTTC.